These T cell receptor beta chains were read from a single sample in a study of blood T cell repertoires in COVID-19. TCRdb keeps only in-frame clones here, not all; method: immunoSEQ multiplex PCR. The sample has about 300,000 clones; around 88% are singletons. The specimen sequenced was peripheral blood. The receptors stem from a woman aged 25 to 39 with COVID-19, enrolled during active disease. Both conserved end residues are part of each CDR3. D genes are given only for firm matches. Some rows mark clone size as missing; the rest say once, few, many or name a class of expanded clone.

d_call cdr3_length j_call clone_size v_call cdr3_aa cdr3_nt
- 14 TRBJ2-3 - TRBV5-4 CASNPTSGADTQYF TGTGCCAGCAACCCCACCAGTGGGGCGGATACGCAGTATTTT
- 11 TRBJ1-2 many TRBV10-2 CASRTGYGYTF TGCGCCAGCAGAACAGGTTATGGCTACACCTTC
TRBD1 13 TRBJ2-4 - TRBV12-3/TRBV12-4 CASTGTEGNIQYF TGTGCCAGCACCGGGACAGAGGGAAACATTCAGTACTTC
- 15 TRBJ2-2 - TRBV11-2 CASSFDRLNTGELFF TGTGCCAGCAGCTTTGACAGATTGAACACCGGGGAGCTGTTTTTT
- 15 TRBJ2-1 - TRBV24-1 CATSDLTGMGNEQFF TGTGCCACCAGTGATTTGACAGGGATGGGCAATGAGCAGTTCTTC
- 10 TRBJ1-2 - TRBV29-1 CSAGGVGYTF TGCAGCGCCGGGGGGGTAGGCTACACCTTC
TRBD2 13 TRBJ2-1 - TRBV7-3 CASSPLSGDTPLF TGTGCCAGCAGCCCCCTTAGCGGGGACACCCCCCTCTTC
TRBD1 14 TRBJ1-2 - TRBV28 CASRTGGANYGYTF TGTGCCAGCAGGACAGGGGGAGCTAACTATGGCTACACCTTC
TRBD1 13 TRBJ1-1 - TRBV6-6 CASSDRGAGEAFF TGTGCCAGCAGTGACAGGGGGGCAGGTGAAGCTTTCTTT
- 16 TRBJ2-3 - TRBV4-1 CASSQDRVSSTDTQYF TGCGCCAGCAGCCAAGATCGAGTTTCTAGCACAGATACGCAGTATTTT
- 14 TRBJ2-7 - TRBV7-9 CASSSRQGLYEQYF TGTGCCAGCAGCTCCCGACAGGGACTCTACGAGCAGTACTTC
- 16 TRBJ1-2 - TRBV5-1 CASRLGPTAANYGYTF TGCGCCAGCAGATTGGGGCCCACAGCGGCTAACTATGGCTACACCTTC
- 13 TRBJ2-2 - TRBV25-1 CASQQGYTGELFF TGTGCCAGCCAACAGGGCTACACCGGGGAGCTGTTTTTT
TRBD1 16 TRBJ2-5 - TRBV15 CATSPRGQGNQETQYF TGTGCCACCAGCCCACGCGGACAGGGCAACCAAGAGACCCAGTACTTC
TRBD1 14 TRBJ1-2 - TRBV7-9 CASSLGRDRGGYTF TGTGCCAGCAGCTTAGGAAGGGACAGGGGAGGCTACACCTTC
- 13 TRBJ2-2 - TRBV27 CASSFRDTGELFF TGTGCCAGCAGTTTCCGTGACACCGGGGAGCTGTTTTTT
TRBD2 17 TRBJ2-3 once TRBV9 CASSVALAGELTDTQYF TGTGCCAGCAGCGTAGCGCTAGCGGGGGAACTTACAGATACGCAGTATTTT
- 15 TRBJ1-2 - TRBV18 CASSPSDTNNYGYTF TGTGCCAGCTCACCGTCCGACACCAATAACTATGGCTACACCTTC
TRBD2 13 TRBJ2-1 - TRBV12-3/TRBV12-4 CASRRTSGDEQFF TGTGCCAGCAGACGGACTAGCGGAGATGAGCAGTTCTTC
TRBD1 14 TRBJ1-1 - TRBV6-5 CASSTTGGHTEAFF TGTGCCAGCAGTACGACAGGGGGCCACACTGAAGCTTTCTTT
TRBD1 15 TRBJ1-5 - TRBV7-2 CASSLAGTGSQPQHF TGTGCCAGCAGCTTAGCGGGGACAGGTTCCCAGCCCCAGCATTTT
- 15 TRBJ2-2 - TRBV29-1 CSARYGTLYTGELFF TGCAGCGCTCGTTACGGGACACTATACACCGGGGAGCTGTTTTTT
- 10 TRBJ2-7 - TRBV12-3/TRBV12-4 CASSLYEQYF TGTGCCAGCAGTCTGTACGAGCAGTACTTC